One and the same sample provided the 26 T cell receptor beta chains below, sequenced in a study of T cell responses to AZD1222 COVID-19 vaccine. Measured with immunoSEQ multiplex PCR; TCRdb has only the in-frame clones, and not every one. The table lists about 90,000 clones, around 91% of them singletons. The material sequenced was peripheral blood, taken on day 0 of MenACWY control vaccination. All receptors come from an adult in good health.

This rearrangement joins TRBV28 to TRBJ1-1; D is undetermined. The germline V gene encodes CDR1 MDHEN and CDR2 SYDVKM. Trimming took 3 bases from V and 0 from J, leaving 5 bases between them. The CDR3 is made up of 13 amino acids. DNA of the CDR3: TGTGCCAGCAGTTTCTCGGTGAACACTGAAGCTTTCTTT. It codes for CASSFSVNTEAFF. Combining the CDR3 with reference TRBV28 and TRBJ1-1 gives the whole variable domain DVKVTQSSRYLVKRTGEKVFLECVQDMDHENMFWYRQDPGLGLRLIYFSYDVKMKEKGDIPEGYSVSREKKERFSLILESASTNQTSMYLCASSFSVNTEAFFGQGTRLTVV.

The CDR3 is CASSLNGGANTGELFF. The CDR3 region has the DNA TGTGCCAGCAGCTTAAATGGGGGCGCGAACACCGGGGAGCTGTTTTTT. The rearrangement uses TRBV5-4 and TRBJ2-2; D is perhaps TRBD1 (6 bases). Germline CDR1 SGHNT, CDR2 YYREEE (reference sequence). Trimming pared 2 bases from V and 0 bases from J, leaving 11 bases between. The CDR3 runs 16 residues. Complete variable domain (other parts from reference TRBV5-4 and TRBJ2-2): ETGVTQSPTHLIKTRGQQVTLRCSSQSGHNTVSWYQQALGQGPQFIFQYYREEENGRGNFPPRFSGLQFPNYSSELNVNALELDDSALYLCASSLNGGANTGELFFGEGSRLTVL.

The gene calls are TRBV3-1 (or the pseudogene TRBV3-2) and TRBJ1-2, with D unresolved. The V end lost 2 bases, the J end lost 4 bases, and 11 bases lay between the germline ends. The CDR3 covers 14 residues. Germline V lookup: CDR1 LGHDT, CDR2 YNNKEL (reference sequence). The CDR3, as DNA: TGTGCCAGCAGCCAAAGTCAGAATAGCTATGGCTACACCTTC. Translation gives CASSQSQNSYGYTF.

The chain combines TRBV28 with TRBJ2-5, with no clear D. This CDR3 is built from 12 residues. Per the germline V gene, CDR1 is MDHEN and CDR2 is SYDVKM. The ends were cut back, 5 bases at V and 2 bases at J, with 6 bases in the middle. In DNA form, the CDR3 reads TGTGCCAGCAGTCAAATACAAGAGACCCAGTACTTC. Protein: CASSQIQETQYF.

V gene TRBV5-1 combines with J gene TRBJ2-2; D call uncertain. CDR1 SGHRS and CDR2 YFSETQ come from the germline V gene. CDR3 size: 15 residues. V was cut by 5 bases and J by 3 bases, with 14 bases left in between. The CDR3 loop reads CASSTVRADTGELFF. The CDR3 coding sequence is TGCGCCAGCAGTACCGTTAGGGCGGACACCGGGGAGCTGTTTTTT.

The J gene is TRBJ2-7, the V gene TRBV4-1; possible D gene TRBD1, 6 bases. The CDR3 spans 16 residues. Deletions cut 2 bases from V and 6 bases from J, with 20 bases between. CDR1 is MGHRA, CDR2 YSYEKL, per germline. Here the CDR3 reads CASSQSPDRALREQYF. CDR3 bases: TGCGCCAGCAGCCAAAGTCCGGACAGAGCTCTCCGCGAGCAGTACTTC.

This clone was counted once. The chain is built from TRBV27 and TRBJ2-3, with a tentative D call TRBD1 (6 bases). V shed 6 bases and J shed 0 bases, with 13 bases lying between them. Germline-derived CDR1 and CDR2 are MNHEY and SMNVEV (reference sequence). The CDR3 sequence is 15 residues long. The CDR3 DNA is TGTGCCAGCAGGATCCGGGACACTAGCACAGATACGCAGTATTTT. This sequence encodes CASRIRDTSTDTQYF.

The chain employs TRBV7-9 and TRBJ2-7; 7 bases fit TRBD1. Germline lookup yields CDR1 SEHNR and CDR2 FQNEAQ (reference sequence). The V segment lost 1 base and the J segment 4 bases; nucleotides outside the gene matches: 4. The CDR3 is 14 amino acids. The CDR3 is CASSLETGAYEQYF. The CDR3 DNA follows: TGTGCCAGCAGCTTAGAAACAGGGGCGTACGAGCAGTACTTC. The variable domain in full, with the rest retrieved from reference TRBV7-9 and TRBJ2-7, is DTGVSQNPRHKITKRGQNVTFRCDPISEHNRLYWYRQTLGQGPEFLTYFQNEAQLEKSRLLSDRFSAERPKGSFSTLEIQRTEQGDSAMYLCASSLETGAYEQYFGPGTRLTVT.

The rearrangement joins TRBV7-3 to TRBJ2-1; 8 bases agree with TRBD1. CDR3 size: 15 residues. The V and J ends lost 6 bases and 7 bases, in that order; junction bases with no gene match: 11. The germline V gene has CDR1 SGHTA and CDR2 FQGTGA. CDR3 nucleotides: TGTGCCAGCAGATACGGACAGGGTTCGGGTAATGAGCAGTTCTTC. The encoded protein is CASRYGQGSGNEQFF.

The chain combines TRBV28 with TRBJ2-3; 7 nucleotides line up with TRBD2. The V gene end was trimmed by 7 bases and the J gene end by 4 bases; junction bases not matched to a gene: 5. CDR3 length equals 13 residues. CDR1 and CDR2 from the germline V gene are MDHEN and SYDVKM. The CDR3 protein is CASKGRVPDTQYF. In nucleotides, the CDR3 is TGTGCCAGCAAGGGGAGGGTCCCAGATACGCAGTATTTT.

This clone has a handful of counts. The CDR3, as DNA: TGTGCCAGCAGATTAGACGGGACTTCTAACTATGGCTACACCTTC. Translated: CASRLDGTSNYGYTF. This chain connects TRBV6-5 to TRBJ1-2; possibly TRBD1 for D (5 bases). Germline V gene data show CDR1 as MNHEY and CDR2 as SVGAGI. Trimming cost V 6 bases and J 0 bases, with 14 bases left between them. The CDR3 length is 15 residues.

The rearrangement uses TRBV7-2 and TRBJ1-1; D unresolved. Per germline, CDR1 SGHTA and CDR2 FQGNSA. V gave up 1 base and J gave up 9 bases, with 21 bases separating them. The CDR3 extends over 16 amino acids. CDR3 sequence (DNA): TGTGCCAGCAGCTTAGGTCGGGGTAGGGCAGCTCCTCAAGCTTTCTTT. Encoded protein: CASSLGRGRAAPQAFF.

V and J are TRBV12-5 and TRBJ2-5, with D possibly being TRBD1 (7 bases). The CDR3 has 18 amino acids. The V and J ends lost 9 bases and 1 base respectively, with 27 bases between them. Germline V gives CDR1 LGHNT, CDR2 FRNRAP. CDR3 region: CASIQGDAWRGLQETQYF. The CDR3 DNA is TGTGCTAGCATTCAGGGGGATGCCTGGCGGGGCCTCCAAGAGACCCAGTACTTC. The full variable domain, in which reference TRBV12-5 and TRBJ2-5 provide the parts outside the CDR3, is DARVTQTPRHKVTEMGQEVTMRCQPILGHNTVFWYRQTMMQGLELLAYFRNRAPLDDSGMPKDRFSAEMPDATLATLKIQPSEPRDSAVYFCASIQGDAWRGLQETQYFGPGTRLLVL.

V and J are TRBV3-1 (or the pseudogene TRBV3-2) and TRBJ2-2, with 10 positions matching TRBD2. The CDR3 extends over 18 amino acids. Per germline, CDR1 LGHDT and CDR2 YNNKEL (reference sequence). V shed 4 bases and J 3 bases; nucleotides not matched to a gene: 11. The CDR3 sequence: CASSRVGSGRIDTGELFF. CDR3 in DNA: TGTGCCAGCAGCCGGGTCGGTAGCGGGAGGATCGACACCGGGGAGCTGTTTTTT.

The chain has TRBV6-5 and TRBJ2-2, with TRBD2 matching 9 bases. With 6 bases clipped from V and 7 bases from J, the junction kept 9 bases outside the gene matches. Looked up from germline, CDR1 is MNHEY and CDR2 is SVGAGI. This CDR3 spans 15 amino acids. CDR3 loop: CASSGRMTSGGELFF. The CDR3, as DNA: TGTGCCAGCAGCGGAAGGATGACTAGCGGCGGGGAGCTGTTTTTT.

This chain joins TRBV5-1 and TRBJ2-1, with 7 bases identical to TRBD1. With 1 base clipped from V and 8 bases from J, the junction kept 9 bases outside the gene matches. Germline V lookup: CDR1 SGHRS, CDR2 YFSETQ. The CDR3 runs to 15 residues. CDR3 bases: TGCGCCAGCAGCTTGACAGGGGCATATGGGTATGAGCAGTTCTTC. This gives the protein CASSLTGAYGYEQFF.

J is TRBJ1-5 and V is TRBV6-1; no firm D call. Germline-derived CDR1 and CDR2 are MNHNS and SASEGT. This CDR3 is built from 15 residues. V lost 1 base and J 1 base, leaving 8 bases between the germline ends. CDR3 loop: CASSEGPLSNQPQHF. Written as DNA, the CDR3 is TGTGCCAGCAGTGAAGGGCCTCTCAGCAATCAGCCCCAGCATTTT.

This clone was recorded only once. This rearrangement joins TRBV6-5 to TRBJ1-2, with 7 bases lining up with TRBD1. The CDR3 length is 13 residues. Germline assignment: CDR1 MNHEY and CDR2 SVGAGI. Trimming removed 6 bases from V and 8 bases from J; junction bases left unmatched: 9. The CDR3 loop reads CASRGTGEAGYTF. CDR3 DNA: TGTGCCAGCAGAGGAACAGGGGAAGCGGGCTACACCTTC.

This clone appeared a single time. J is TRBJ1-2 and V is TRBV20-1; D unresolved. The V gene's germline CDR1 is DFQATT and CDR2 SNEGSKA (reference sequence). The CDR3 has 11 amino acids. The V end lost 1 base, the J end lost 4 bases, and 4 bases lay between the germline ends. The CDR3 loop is CSARVVYGYTF. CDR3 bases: TGCAGTGCTAGAGTTGTCTATGGCTACACCTTC.

The CDR3 spells CASSLDNEQFF. CDR3 DNA: TGTGCCAGCAGCTTAGACAATGAGCAGTTCTTC. The rearrangement joins TRBV5-6 to TRBJ2-1; D ambiguous. Between the trimmed V and J ends, which lost 2 bases and 5 bases, there was a span of 2 bases. The CDR3 is 11 residues long. Germline V gene data show CDR1 as SGHDT and CDR2 as YYEEEE.

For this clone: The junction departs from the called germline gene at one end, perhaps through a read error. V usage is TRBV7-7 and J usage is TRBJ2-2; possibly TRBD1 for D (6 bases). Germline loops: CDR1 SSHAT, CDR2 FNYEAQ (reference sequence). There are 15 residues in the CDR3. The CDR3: CASSPGHLNTGELFF. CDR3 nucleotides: TGTGCTAGCAGCCCGGGACACCTAAACACCGGGGAGCTGTTTTTT.

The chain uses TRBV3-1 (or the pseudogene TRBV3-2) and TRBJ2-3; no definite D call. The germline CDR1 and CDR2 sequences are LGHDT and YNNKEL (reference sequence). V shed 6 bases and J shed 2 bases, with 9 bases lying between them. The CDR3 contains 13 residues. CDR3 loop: CASRLSSTDTQYF. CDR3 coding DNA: TGTGCCAGCAGACTCTCTTCCACAGATACGCAGTATTTT.

CDR3 amino acids: CASTQGINNSPLHF. CDR3 bases: TGCGCCAGCACTCAGGGGATCAATAATTCACCCCTCCACTTT. V and J are TRBV5-1 and TRBJ1-6; D may be TRBD1 (6 bases). Germline V CDR1 and CDR2: SGHRS, YFSETQ. Trimming shortened V by 6 bases and J by 5 bases, and 12 bases separated the two germline ends. The CDR3 consists of 14 residues.

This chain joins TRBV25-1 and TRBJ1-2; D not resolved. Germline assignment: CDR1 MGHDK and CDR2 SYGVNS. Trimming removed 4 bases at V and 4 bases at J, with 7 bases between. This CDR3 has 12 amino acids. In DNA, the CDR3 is TGTGCCAGCAGTGGAAACAGCTATGGCTACACCTTC. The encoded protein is CASSGNSYGYTF.

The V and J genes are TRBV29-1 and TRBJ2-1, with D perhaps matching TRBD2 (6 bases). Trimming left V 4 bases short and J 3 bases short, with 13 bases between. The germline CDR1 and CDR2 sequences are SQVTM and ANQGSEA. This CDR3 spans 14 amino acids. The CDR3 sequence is CSVGSTGDYNEQFF. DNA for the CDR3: TGCAGCGTTGGTTCGACGGGGGACTACAATGAGCAGTTCTTC.

CDR3 bases: TGTGCCAGTAGTATAGATTTTTCCGGGACTAGCGGGAGGGGAAGCAAAAACATTCAGTACTTC. It translates to CASSIDFSGTSGRGSKNIQYF. The rearrangement links TRBV19 to TRBJ2-4; 16 bases agree with TRBD2. This CDR3 is built from 21 residues. CDR1 LNHDA and CDR2 SQIVND come from the germline V gene (reference sequence). V lost 0 bases and J lost 3; bases outside the gene matches: 11. Based on the CDR3 plus reference TRBV19 and TRBJ2-4, the full variable domain is DGGITQSPKYLFRKEGQNVTLSCEQNLNHDAMYWYRQDPGQGLRLIYYSQIVNDFQKGDIAEGYSVSREKKESFPLTVTSAQKNPTAFYLCASSIDFSGTSGRGSKNIQYFGAGTRLSVL.